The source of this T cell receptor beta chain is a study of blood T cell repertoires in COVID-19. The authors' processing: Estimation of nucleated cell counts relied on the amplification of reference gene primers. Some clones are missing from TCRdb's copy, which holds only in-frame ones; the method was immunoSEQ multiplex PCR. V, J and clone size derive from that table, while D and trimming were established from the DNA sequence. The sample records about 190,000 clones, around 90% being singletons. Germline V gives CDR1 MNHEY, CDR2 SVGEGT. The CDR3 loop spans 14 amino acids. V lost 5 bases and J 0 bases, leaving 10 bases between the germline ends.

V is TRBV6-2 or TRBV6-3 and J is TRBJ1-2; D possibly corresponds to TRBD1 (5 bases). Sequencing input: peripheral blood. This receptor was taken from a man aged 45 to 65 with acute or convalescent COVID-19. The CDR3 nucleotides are TGTGCCAGCAGTGACAGTCCCACTAACTATGGCTACACCTTC. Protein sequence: CASSDSPTNYGYTF.